This T cell receptor beta chain was sequenced during a study of blood T cell repertoires in COVID-19. V shed 7 bases and J 0 bases; nucleotides not matched to a gene: 13. Germline lookup yields CDR1 MDHEN and CDR2 SYDVKM. This CDR3 spans 17 amino acids. Generated by immunoSEQ multiplex PCR, the TCRdb table keeps only in-frame clones and is missing some. The sample has over 150,000 clones; under 85% are singletons. This clone was seen just once. The sample consisted of peripheral blood. The chain has TRBV28 and TRBJ1-1; 8 bases match TRBD1. This receptor was taken from a man in his sixties with COVID-19, enrolled during active disease. The CDR3 DNA reads as TGTGCCAGCACCGACCCCGGGACAGGAATTCTGAACACTGAAGCTTTCTTT. Its translation: CASTDPGTGILNTEAFF.